This TCR beta chain is drawn from a study of T cell responses to AZD1222 COVID-19 vaccine. Study observations and caveats: Rises in breadth and depth of Spike-specific TCRs came after two AZD1222 doses.

The length of the CDR3 is 13 residues. V was pared by 6 bases and J by 9 bases, with 15 bases between. The protocol was immunoSEQ multiplex PCR, while the TCRdb copy is restricted to in-frame clones and leaves out a portion. The table has about 69,000 clones, approximately 82% seen once. Details on this clone: Its cognate antigen is unknown.

The clonotype originates from an adult who received the AZD1222 COVID-19 vaccine. The V gene is TRBV12-3 or TRBV12-4, the J gene TRBJ2-4; tentative D call: TRBD2 (6 bases). Sequenced material: peripheral blood, taken 28 days after the second AZD1222 dose. CDR3 sequence (DNA): TGTGCCAGCAGCCCCGGGACTGGACGCATTCAGTACTTC. Protein: CASSPGTGRIQYF.